The 15 T cell receptor beta chains below all came from one sample that was sequenced in a study of cytomegalovirus exposure and HLA in healthy donors (dated by TCRdb to about 2017). Libraries were constructed by the immunoSEQ multiplex PCR assay. For the multiplex PCR, a mixture combining 60 forward primers for TCR Vbeta segments and 13 reverse primers for TCR Jbeta segments was used. TCRdb carries this immuneACCESS record with in-frame sequences only. Its versions omit some clonotypes, under half of them owing to an unresolved V gene in the studies checked, with the rest unexplained. This sample holds 150,000 to 200,000 clones; around 78% were observed only once. The top ten clones comprise 3% to 3.5% of the sample. Material for sequencing was PBMCs. These receptor sequences come from a woman aged 50 to 60 in good health and CMV-seropositive.

V usage is TRBV11-1 and J usage is TRBJ2-7; D perhaps matches TRBD1 (5 bases). The CDR3 is 12 residues long. Trimming removed 5 bases from V and 1 base from J, with 6 bases in between. CDR1 is SGHAT, CDR2 FQDESV, per germline (reference sequence). CDR3: CASSQGSYEQYF. The CDR3 bases are TGTGCCAGCAGCCAGGGATCCTACGAGCAGTACTTC.

The chain recombines TRBV4-2 with TRBJ2-1, with D perhaps TRBD2 (5 bases). The CDR3 extends over 16 amino acids. Trimming took 0 bases from V and 0 from J, leaving 9 bases between them. Looked up from germline, CDR1 is LGHNA and CDR2 is YNFKEQ. CDR3 bases: TGTGCCAGCAGCCAAGAAAGCGGTAGCTCCTACAATGAGCAGTTCTTC. It yields the protein CASSQESGSSYNEQFF.

This clone was recorded only once. The rearrangement joins TRBV7-9 to TRBJ2-5; possibly TRBD2 for D (5 bases). Trimming took off 3 bases at V and 0 bases at J, with 11 bases between the two ends. Germline values: CDR1 SEHNR, CDR2 FQNEAQ (reference sequence). The CDR3 sequence is 15 residues long. DNA for the CDR3: TGTGCCAGCAGCTTGGTATTGCGGGACCAAGAGACCCAGTACTTC. It yields the protein CASSLVLRDQETQYF.

This chain uses TRBV11-3 with TRBJ2-2; perhaps TRBD1 as D (5 bases). Deletions cut 3 bases from V and 4 bases from J, with 9 bases between. The CDR3 contains 14 residues. Per the germline V gene, CDR1 is SGHNT and CDR2 is YENEEA. CDR3 nucleotide sequence: TGTGCCAGCAGCTTGGGCAGGGCCACCGGGGAGCTGTTTTTT. Its protein is CASSLGRATGELFF.

With respect to this clone: Other DNA sequences in the sample encode the same CDR3. The V gene is TRBV4-3, the J gene TRBJ1-1, with D possibly being TRBD1 (5 bases). The CDR3 consists of 16 residues. V shed 0 bases and J shed 4 bases, with 15 bases lying between them. The V gene's germline CDR1 is LGHNA and CDR2 YSLEER. CDR3 DNA sequence: TGCGCCAGCAGCCAAGATAACGGGGGGGATGGCACTGAAGCTTTCTTT. Amino acids: CASSQDNGGDGTEAFF.

This clone was detected only a few times. The V gene is TRBV27, the J gene TRBJ2-1; 7 nucleotides line up with TRBD1. Germline V gene data show CDR1 as MNHEY and CDR2 as SMNVEV (reference sequence). The V segment lost 5 bases and the J segment 2 bases; nucleotides outside the gene matches: 9. The CDR3 runs to 16 residues. CDR3 residues: CASSPRQGITYNEQFF. The CDR3 DNA sequence: TGTGCCAGCAGTCCCCGACAGGGCATAACCTACAATGAGCAGTTCTTC.

The gene calls are TRBV12-5 and TRBJ1-3; 7 bases match TRBD1. With V trimmed by 2 bases and J by 4 bases, 11 bases remained unmatched. This CDR3 comprises 17 residues. The V gene's germline CDR1 is LGHNT and CDR2 FRNRAP. CDR3 region: CASGLPSERGQGNTIYF. The CDR3 bases are TGTGCTAGTGGTTTGCCCTCTGAGAGGGGGCAAGGAAACACCATATATTTT. Full variable domain (outside the CDR3, taken from reference TRBV12-5 and TRBJ1-3): DARVTQTPRHKVTEMGQEVTMRCQPILGHNTVFWYRQTMMQGLELLAYFRNRAPLDDSGMPKDRFSAEMPDATLATLKIQPSEPRDSAVYFCASGLPSERGQGNTIYFGEGSWLTVV.

This clone was counted a few times. This sequence joins TRBV19 and TRBJ1-2, with TRBD1 identical over 10 bases. The germline V gene encodes CDR1 LNHDA and CDR2 SQIVND (reference sequence). Trimming at V came to 5 bases and at J to 4 bases, leaving 4 bases not matched to a gene. The CDR3 extends over 14 amino acids. The CDR3 sequence is CASSWDRGFYGYTF. The CDR3 DNA reads TGTGCCAGTAGTTGGGACAGGGGCTTCTATGGCTACACCTTC.

This clone was seen only a few times. The chain uses TRBV7-2 and TRBJ1-3, with TRBD1 as a possible D gene (6 bases). Germline V gives CDR1 SGHTA, CDR2 FQGNSA. V was trimmed by 5 bases and J by 1 base, leaving 15 bases between them. The CDR3 runs 16 residues. The CDR3 DNA follows: TGTGCCAGCAGCCCCGAGGGGGGGCGTTCTGGAAACACCATATATTTT. Its translation is CASSPEGGRSGNTIYF.

The chain links TRBV28 to TRBJ2-1; D perhaps matches TRBD2 (6 bases). Trimming took off 2 bases at V and 5 bases at J, with 13 bases between the two ends. Germline V lookup: CDR1 MDHEN, CDR2 SYDVKM. The CDR3 covers 15 residues. The chain's CDR3 is CASSLVAPGDNEQFF. The CDR3 DNA follows: TGTGCCAGCAGTTTAGTAGCTCCGGGAGACAATGAGCAGTTCTTC.

This clone was seen only a few times. The rearrangement joins TRBV4-1 to TRBJ1-5; possibly TRBD1 for D (5 bases). In germline, CDR1 is MGHRA, CDR2 YSYEKL. The V and J ends lost 1 base and 6 bases respectively, with 16 bases between them. The CDR3 runs to 16 residues. CDR3 sequence (DNA): TGCGCCAGCAGCCAAGTACCTCATAGGGGTCCTCAGCCCCAGCATTTT. Amino acids: CASSQVPHRGPQPQHF.

This clone showed up just once. The V gene is TRBV7-2, the J gene TRBJ1-1, with D uncertain. The CDR3 consists of 12 residues. The V end lost 1 base, the J end lost 4 bases, and 4 bases lay between the germline ends. Per the germline V gene, CDR1 is SGHTA and CDR2 is FQGNSA. The CDR3 coding sequence is TGTGCCAGCAGCTTAGGGGCCACTGAAGCTTTCTTT. The encoded protein is CASSLGATEAFF.

The chain is built from TRBV5-5 and TRBJ1-2; D is uncertain. Germline CDR1 SGHKS, CDR2 YYEKEE (reference sequence). V gave up 0 bases and J gave up 7 bases, with 10 bases separating them. This CDR3 comprises 13 residues. The CDR3 protein is CASSLGAASGYTF. DNA for the CDR3: TGTGCCAGCAGCTTGGGGGCAGCATCTGGCTACACCTTC.

About this clone itself: At one of its ends the junction is not consistent with the germline gene, which may arise from a read error. The genes are TRBV7-9 and TRBJ1-5; the D gene is possibly TRBD1 (5 bases). The CDR3 has 15 residues. In germline, CDR1 is SEHNR, CDR2 FQNEAQ (reference sequence). This CDR3 is CSSSLFGRGDQPQHF. Here the CDR3 DNA reads TGTTCCAGCAGCTTGTTTGGAAGGGGTGATCAGCCCCAGCATTTT. The full variable domain, its missing parts supplied by reference TRBV7-9 and TRBJ1-5, is DTGVSQNPRHKITKRGQNVTFRCDPISEHNRLYWYRQTLGQGPEFLTYFQNEAQLEKSRLLSDRFSAERPKGSFSTLEIQRTEQGDSAMYLCSSSLFGRGDQPQHFGDGTRLSIL.

The chain uses TRBV4-3 and TRBJ2-1, with 7 bases lining up with TRBD1. Germline CDR1 and CDR2: LGHNA and YSLEER. The CDR3 length is 17 residues. V lost 0 bases, J lost 8 bases, and 13 bases stayed unmatched. The CDR3 DNA sequence: TGCGCCAGCAGCCAAGAGCTCCCGGGACAGAAAAGCTATGAGCAGTTCTTC. Translated: CASSQELPGQKSYEQFF.